This TCR beta chain is from a study of T cells in localized non-small cell lung cancer. General observations from the study: Higher T cell density in the blood was associated with longer overall survival, whereas higher adjacent-lung clonality associated with shorter survival. Uninvolved adjacent lung had higher T cell clonality than tumor and all other tissues.

Profiled with immunoSEQ multiplex PCR; TCRdb holds only in-frame clones, not every one. The sample records 70,000 or so clones, around 85% being singletons. On this clone: Its antigen is not known.

The CDR3 is 15 amino acids. Germline values: CDR1 SGHAT, CDR2 FQNNGV. V lost 1 base to trimming and J lost 6 bases; unmatched junction nucleotides: 5. The chain carries TRBV11-2 and TRBJ2-3; 9 bases are shared with TRBD2. The source was peripheral blood, collected before any cancer treatment. This clonotype was sampled from a female donor aged 60 or older with stage I lung adenocarcinoma. The CDR3 DNA sequence: TGTGCCAGCAGCTTAGGCGGCGGGAGGGCTGATACGCAGTATTTT. This codes for CASSLGGGRADTQYF.